Shown below are 5 T cell receptor beta chains from a single sample sequenced in a study of T cell changes during pregnancy in multiple sclerosis. Produced via immunoSEQ multiplex PCR; TCRdb's table is partial and in-frame only. The table has fewer than 55,000 clones, roughly 90% seen once. Here the sequenced sample was peripheral blood, taken in the first trimester of pregnancy. The receptors here all came from a female donor with multiple sclerosis, enrolled in a pregnancy study.

This chain joins TRBV7-2 and TRBJ1-5, with D unresolved. Trimming left V 0 bases short and J 2 bases short, with 11 bases between. CDR3 length: 16 amino acids. In germline, CDR1 is SGHTA, CDR2 FQGNSA. The CDR3 nucleotides read TGTGCCAGCAGCTTAGCGCGGGGAAGGGGCAATCAGCCCCAGCATTTT. It is translated as CASSLARGRGNQPQHF.

This chain uses TRBV10-1 with TRBJ2-7; TRBD2 is a possible D gene (6 bases). The V end was cut by 3 bases, the J end by 0 bases, with 9 bases between. The CDR3 covers 14 residues. The germline CDR1 and CDR2 sequences are WNHNN and SYGVQD (reference sequence). The CDR3 reads CASSDGGSSYEQYF. The CDR3 nucleotides are TGCGCCAGCAGTGATGGAGGGAGCTCCTACGAGCAGTACTTC.

This chain uses TRBV6-1 with TRBJ1-3; the D is unclear. V was pared by 6 bases and J by 7 bases, with 10 bases between. Germline loops: CDR1 MNHNS, CDR2 SASEGT. This CDR3 is 12 amino acids long. CDR3: CASSHPANTIYF. CDR3 sequence (DNA): TGTGCCAGCAGCCACCCCGCGAACACCATATATTTT.

The chain links TRBV18 to TRBJ1-6; a possible D gene is TRBD1 (5 bases). CDR3 length: 16 amino acids. The V gene lost 3 bases and the J gene lost 7 bases, with 16 bases spanning the gap. CDR1 KGHSH and CDR2 LQKENI come from the germline V gene. DNA of the CDR3: TGTGCCAGCTCACCCAGGTTGGGCAGGGAAAATTCACCCCTCCACTTT. Translated: CASSPRLGRENSPLHF. Full variable domain (remainder filled in from reference TRBV18 and TRBJ1-6): NAGVMQNPRHLVRRRGQEARLRCSPMKGHSHVYWYRQLPEEGLKFMVYLQKENIIDESGMPKERFSAEFPKEGPSILRIQQVVRGDSAAYFCASSPRLGRENSPLHFGNGTRLTVT.

The rearrangement uses TRBV7-6 and TRBJ1-6; no firm D call. Germline V CDR1 and CDR2: SGHVS, FNYEAQ. V dropped 1 base and J dropped 9 bases, with 7 bases sitting between them. The CDR3 is made up of 13 amino acids. The CDR3 loop reads CASSLETRSPLHF. CDR3 nucleotides: TGTGCCAGCAGCTTAGAAACTCGTTCACCCCTCCACTTT.